This T cell receptor (beta chain) originates from a study of T-cell reconstitution after alpha-beta-depleted transplantation in children. Findings of the study overall: A year post-transplant, T-cell counts and diversity derived mostly from newly produced T cells. In patients about two months after transplant, alpha-beta T cells reportedly arose from several hundred expanded graft clones. Surviving recipient T cells and thymic progenitors underlay high day-60 TCRbeta diversity in some patients.

This clonotype was counted ten times or more. As yet, its antigen is unknown. Germline V gives CDR1 MNHNS, CDR2 SASEGT. V shed 6 bases, J shed 4 bases, and the junction held 9 bases outside the gene matches. This CDR3 region has 15 residues. Unique molecular identifiers tagged the TCRbeta library. TCRdb recomputed calls from the PCR reads with MiXCR, one row per CDR3 protein. The sample has around 300,000 distinct CDR3 sequences; 11% are singletons. The genes are TRBV6-1 and TRBJ2-7, with 10 bases fitting TRBD2. The receptor comes from a male patient aged 2-10 years who had a stem cell transplant for chronic granulomatous disease, so the T cells may come from the graft donor. The sequencing used peripheral blood, collected 180 days after TCRalphabeta/CD19-depleted stem cell transplant. CDR3 region: CASRMGSGRSYEQYF. For the CDR3, the DNA is TGTGCCAGCAGGATGGGTAGCGGGAGGTCATACGAGCAGTACTTC.